Sequencing of this TCR beta chain was carried out in a study of blood T cell repertoires in COVID-19. Turning to the study itself: Material from acute and convalescent COVID-19 was sourced from the United States, Italy and Spain. PBMCs, B-cell-depleted T cells, or T cells provided the cDNA or gDNA that made up the material.

Original handling: Amplification of reference gene primers provided the estimated nucleated cell counts. Sequenced by immunoSEQ multiplex PCR; TCRdb stores in-frame clones only, minus some. V and J calls and clone size come straight from that table; D and trimming were deduced from the DNA. Of some 100,000 clones listed, approximately 89% are singletons. The sample taken for sequencing was peripheral blood. This receptor was taken from a man aged 55 to 70 with acute or convalescent COVID-19.

CDR3 in DNA: TGTGCCAGCAGCTCCATTCACAGGGGGCCAGAAAAACTGTTTTTT. It encodes CASSSIHRGPEKLFF. The chain couples TRBV7-9 to TRBJ1-4; 9 positions match TRBD1. The germline CDR1 and CDR2 sequences are SEHNR and FQNEAQ (reference sequence). Trimming removed 4 bases from V and 8 bases from J; junction bases left unmatched: 8. The CDR3 sequence is 15 residues long.